This paragraph covers one T cell receptor beta chain sequence. What it recognizes is unknown. This table comes from immunoSEQ multiplex PCR, and its TCRdb copy is limited to in-frame clones, with some not included. There are about 15,000 clones in the sample, none observed a single time. These data originate in a study of T cell clonality in common variable immunodeficiency. General study findings and limits: In common variable immunodeficiency, TCR beta chains reportedly carried fewer deletions and N-nucleotide insertions.

The sample comprised peripheral blood mononuclear cells. This sequence was found in a human donor with common variable immunodeficiency.

CDR3 bases read: TGTGCCAGCTCACTACACGCAAACTCTGGAAACACC. Protein: CASSLHANSGNT. The full CDR3 protein reads CASSLHANSGNTIYF. The genes are TRBV18 and TRBJ1-3; no definite D call. Read data end 3 residues before the CDR3 end; the end is taken from the germline J gene. Trimming shortened V by 4 bases and J by 0 bases, and 10 bases separated the two germline ends. Germline values: CDR1 KGHSH, CDR2 LQKENI. The CDR3 runs 15 residues.